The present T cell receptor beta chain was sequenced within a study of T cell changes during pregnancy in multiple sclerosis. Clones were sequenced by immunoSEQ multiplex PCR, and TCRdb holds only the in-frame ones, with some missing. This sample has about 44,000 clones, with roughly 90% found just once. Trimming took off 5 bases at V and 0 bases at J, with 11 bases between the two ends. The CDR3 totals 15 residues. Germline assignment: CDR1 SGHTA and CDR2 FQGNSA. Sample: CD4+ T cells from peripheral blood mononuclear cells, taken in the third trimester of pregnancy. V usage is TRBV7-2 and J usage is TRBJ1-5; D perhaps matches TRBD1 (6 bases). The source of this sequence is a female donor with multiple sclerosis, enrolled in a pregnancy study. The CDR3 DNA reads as TGTGCCAGCAGCACTGGACAGCCTAGCAATCAGCCCCAGCATTTT. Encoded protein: CASSTGQPSNQPQHF.